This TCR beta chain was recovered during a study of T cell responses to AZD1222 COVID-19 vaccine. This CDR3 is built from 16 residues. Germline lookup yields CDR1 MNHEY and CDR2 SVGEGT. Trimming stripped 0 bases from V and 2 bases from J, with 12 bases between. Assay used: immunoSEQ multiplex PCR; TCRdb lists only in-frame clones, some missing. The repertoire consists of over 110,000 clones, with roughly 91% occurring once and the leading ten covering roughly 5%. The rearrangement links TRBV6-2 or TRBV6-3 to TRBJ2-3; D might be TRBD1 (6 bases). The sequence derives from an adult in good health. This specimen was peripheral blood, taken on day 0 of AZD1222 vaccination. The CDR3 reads CASSYSGRGFTDTQYF. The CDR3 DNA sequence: TGTGCCAGCAGTTACTCGGGAAGGGGGTTCACAGATACGCAGTATTTT.